This TCR beta chain was captured in a study of CD8 T cells in Susac syndrome. Across the whole study: There were six sequenced Susac syndrome patients with active disease and under 10 in remission.

This clonotype was detected once. TEMRA cells were FACS-enriched, and CD8+ and CD4+ T cells were isolated negatively. Germline V gene lookup returns CDR1 LGHDT and CDR2 YNNKEL (reference sequence). V dropped 4 bases and J dropped 4 bases, with 16 bases sitting between them. CDR3 length equals 15 residues. Random-hexamer reverse transcription was applied to roughly 0.5 to 1 ug RNA. By means of immunoSEQ multiplex PCR, TCR beta CDR3 spanning 54 Vbeta and 13 Jbeta underwent amplification. From the immunoSEQ multiplex PCR reads, TCRdb called clonotypes with MiXCR, one entry per CDR3 protein. The top ten clones hold 0.099% of a sample with over 150,000 distinct CDR3 sequences, just under 95% of them seen once.

This chain links TRBV3-1 with TRBJ1-1; D remains unclear. This clonotype was sampled from a human donor with Susac syndrome. The specimen was CD4+ T cells from PBMCs. The CDR3 is CASSRGGGPITEAFF. CDR3 DNA sequence: TGTGCCAGCAGCCGCGGCGGTGGGCCGATCACTGAAGCTTTCTTT.